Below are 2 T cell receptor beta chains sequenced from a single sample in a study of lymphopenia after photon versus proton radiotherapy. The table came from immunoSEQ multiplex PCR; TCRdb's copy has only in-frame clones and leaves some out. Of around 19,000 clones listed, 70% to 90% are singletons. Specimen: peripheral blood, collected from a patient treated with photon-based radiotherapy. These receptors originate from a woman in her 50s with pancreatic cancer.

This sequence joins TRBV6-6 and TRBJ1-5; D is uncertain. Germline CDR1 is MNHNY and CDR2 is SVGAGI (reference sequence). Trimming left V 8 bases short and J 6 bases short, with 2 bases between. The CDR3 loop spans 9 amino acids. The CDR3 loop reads CASGQPQHF. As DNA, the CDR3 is TGTGCCAGCGGTCAGCCCCAGCATTTT.

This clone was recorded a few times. Here the CDR3 DNA reads TGTGCCAGCAGCCTACAGGGTTCTGATCAGCCCCAGCATTTT. It is translated as CASSLQGSDQPQHF. This chain connects TRBV5-4 to TRBJ1-5; TRBD1 is a possible D gene (6 bases). This CDR3 spans 14 amino acids. V lost 4 bases and J lost 5, with 13 bases in between. From germline, CDR1 is SGHNT and CDR2 YYREEE (reference sequence).